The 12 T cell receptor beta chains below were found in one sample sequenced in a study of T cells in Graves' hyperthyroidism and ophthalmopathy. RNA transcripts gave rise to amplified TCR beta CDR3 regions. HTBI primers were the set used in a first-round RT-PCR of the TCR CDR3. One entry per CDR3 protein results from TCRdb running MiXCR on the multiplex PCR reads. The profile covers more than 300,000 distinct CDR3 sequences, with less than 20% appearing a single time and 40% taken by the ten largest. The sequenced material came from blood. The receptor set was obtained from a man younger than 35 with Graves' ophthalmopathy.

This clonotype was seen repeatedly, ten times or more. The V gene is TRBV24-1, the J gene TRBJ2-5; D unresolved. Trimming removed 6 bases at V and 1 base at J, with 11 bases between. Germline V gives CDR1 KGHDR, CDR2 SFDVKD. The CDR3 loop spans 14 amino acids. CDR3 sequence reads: CATSCTTCQETQYF. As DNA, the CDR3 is TGTGCCACCAGTTGTACGACGTGCCAAGAGACCCAGTACTTC.

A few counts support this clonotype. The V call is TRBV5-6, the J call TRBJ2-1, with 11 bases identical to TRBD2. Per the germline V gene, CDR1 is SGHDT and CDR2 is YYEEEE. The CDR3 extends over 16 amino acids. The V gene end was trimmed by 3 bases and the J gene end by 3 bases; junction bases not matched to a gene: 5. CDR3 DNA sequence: TGTGCCAGCAGCTACCCCGGGACTAGCGGCTACAATGAGCAGTTCTTC. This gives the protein CASSYPGTSGYNEQFF.

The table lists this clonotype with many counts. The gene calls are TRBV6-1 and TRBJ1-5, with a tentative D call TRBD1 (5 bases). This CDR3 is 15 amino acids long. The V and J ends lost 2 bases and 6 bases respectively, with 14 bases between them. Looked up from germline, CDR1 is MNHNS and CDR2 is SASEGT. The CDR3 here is CASSEYDFQGQPQHF. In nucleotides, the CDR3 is TGTGCCAGCAGTGAATATGACTTTCAGGGTCAGCCCCAGCATTTT.

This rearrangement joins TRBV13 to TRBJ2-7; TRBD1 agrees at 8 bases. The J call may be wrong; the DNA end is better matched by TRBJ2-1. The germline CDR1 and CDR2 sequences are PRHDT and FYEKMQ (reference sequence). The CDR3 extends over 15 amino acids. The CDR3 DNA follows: TGTGCCAGCAGCCCACCTTGGGACAGGCGATACGAGCAGTTCTTC. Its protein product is CASSPPWDRRYEQFF.

CDR3 loop: CASSFVKGHEKLFF. For the CDR3, the DNA is TGTGCCAGCAGCTTTGTAAAGGGCCATGAAAAACTGTTTTTT. This sequence joins TRBV7-9 and TRBJ1-4; no clear D. This CDR3 region has 14 residues. Trimming stripped 3 bases from V and 6 bases from J, with 11 bases between. From germline, CDR1 is SEHNR and CDR2 FQNEAQ (reference sequence).

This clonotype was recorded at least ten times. The CDR3 reads CASGAGSTEAFF. The CDR3 nucleotides are TGTGCCAGCGGGGCGGGAAGCACTGAAGCTTTCTTT. The rearrangement uses TRBV6-1 and TRBJ1-1; weak D call: TRBD1 (5 bases). This CDR3 contains 12 residues. The V and J ends lost 8 bases and 4 bases respectively, with 11 bases between them. Germline lookup yields CDR1 MNHNS and CDR2 SASEGT.

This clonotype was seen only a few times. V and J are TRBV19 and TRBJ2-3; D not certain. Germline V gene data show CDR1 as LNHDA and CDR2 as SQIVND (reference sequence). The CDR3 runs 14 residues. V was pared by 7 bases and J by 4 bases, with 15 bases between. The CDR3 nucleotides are TGTGCCAGTATCGATCCTCAGAGTGCAGATACGCAGTATTTT. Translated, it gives CASIDPQSADTQYF.

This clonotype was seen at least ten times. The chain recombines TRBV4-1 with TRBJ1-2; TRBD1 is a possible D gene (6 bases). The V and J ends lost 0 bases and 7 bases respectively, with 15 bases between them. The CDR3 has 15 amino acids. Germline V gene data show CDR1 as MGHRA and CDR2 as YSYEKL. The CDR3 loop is CASSQEGRGEGGYTF. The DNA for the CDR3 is TGCGCCAGCAGCCAAGAGGGCAGGGGTGAAGGTGGCTACACCTTC.

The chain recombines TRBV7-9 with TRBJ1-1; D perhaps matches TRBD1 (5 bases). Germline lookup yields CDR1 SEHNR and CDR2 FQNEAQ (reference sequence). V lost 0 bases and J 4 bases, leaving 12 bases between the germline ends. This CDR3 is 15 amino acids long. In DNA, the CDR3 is TGTGCCAGCAGCTTAGCTACAAACCAGGGCACTGAAGCTTTCTTT. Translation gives CASSLATNQGTEAFF.

The CDR3 DNA follows: TGTGCCAGCAGGGATACCGGGACTACAGAACAAGAGACCCAGTACTTC. It encodes CASRDTGTTEQETQYF. The chain recombines TRBV6-1 with TRBJ2-5; 7 bases match TRBD2. The CDR3 contains 16 residues. From germline, CDR1 is MNHNS and CDR2 SASEGT. V trimming: 6 bases; J trimming: 2 bases; junction bases outside the gene matches: 12.

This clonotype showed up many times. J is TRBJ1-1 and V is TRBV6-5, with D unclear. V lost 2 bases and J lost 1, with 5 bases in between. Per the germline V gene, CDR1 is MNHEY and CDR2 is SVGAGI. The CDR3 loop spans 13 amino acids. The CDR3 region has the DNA TGTGCCAGCAGTTACAACCCGAACACTGAAGCTTTCTTT. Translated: CASSYNPNTEAFF.

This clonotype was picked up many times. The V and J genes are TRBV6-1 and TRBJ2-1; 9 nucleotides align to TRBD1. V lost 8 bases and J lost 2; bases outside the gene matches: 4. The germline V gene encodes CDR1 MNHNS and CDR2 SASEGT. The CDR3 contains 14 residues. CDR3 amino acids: CASDRGGTYNEQFF. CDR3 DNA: TGTGCCAGCGACAGGGGGGGGACCTACAATGAGCAGTTCTTC.